These T cell receptor beta chains were read from a single sample in a study of shared clonotypes between healthy human individuals. Measured with immunoSEQ multiplex PCR; TCRdb has only the in-frame clones, and not every one. This sample carries 1.5 million to 2.5 million clones, about 95% of them seen once, and the ten largest clones take roughly 1.2%. The sequenced material came from naive CD8+ T cells sorted from blood. The receptors derive from a young man in good health. Each CDR3 is given with its conserved first and last residue. A D gene is named only where the DNA matches it firmly. The size of a clone is reported for some rows only, either as once, few or many, or as a class for expanded clones.

V: TRBV30; D: -; size: once; J: TRBJ1-6; DNA: TGTGCCTGGAGTTTGGGGGCATCTAATTCACCCCTCCACTTT; CDR3: CAWSLGASNSPLHF
V: TRBV29-1; D: -; size: -; J: TRBJ1-2; DNA: TGCAGCGAAAGCGGGGAGGGAGAAGGCTACACCTTC; CDR3: CSESGEGEGYTF
V: TRBV30; D: -; size: -; J: TRBJ2-7; DNA: TGTGCCTGGAGTCTTATGGTGAGCGCCGAGCAGTACTTC; CDR3: CAWSLMVSAEQYF
V: TRBV10-3; D: TRBD2; size: -; J: TRBJ2-5; DNA: TGTGCCACGCAAGCGGGGGGCCTGTCGGAGACCCAGTACTTC; CDR3: CATQAGGLSETQYF
V: TRBV7-2; D: -; size: -; J: TRBJ2-6; DNA: TGTGCCAGCAGCTTAGCCTTCTACTCTGGGGCCAACGTCCTGACTTTC; CDR3: CASSLAFYSGANVLTF
V: TRBV27; D: -; size: -; J: TRBJ1-2; DNA: TGTGCCAGCAGTTTATCCCCTTTGGGGGGGGGCGTCTATGGCTACACCTTC; CDR3: CASSLSPLGGGVYGYTF
V: TRBV7-9; D: -; size: -; J: TRBJ2-7; DNA: TGTGCCAGCAGCACCCGAACCGGGACCCAATACGAGCAGTACTTC; CDR3: CASSTRTGTQYEQYF
V: TRBV11-2; D: -; size: -; J: TRBJ1-1; DNA: TGTGCCAGCAGCTTAGGCTTGAACACTGAAGCTTTCTTT; CDR3: CASSLGLNTEAFF
V: TRBV29-1; D: -; size: -; J: TRBJ1-2; DNA: TGCAGCGTTGAAAGCGGGGTTACAGAGAACTATGGCTACACCTTC; CDR3: CSVESGVTENYGYTF
V: TRBV10-3; D: TRBD1; size: -; J: TRBJ1-1; DNA: TGTGCCATCAGTGATGTCGTGGCAGGGGGCACTGAAGCTTTCTTT; CDR3: CAISDVVAGGTEAFF
V: TRBV27; D: TRBD2; size: -; J: TRBJ2-2; DNA: TGTGCCAGCAGTCCCGGACTAGCGGTGCACACCGGGGAGCTGTTTTTT; CDR3: CASSPGLAVHTGELFF
V: TRBV14; D: TRBD2; size: -; J: TRBJ2-7; DNA: TGTGCCAGCAGCCAAGGAGGGACTAGCGGGAGGTCTTACGAGCAGTACTTC; CDR3: CASSQGGTSGRSYEQYF
V: TRBV4-3; D: TRBD1; size: -; J: TRBJ2-1; DNA: TGCGCCAGCAGCCACGGTAACCGGGACAGGGACTACAATGAGCAGTTCTTC; CDR3: CASSHGNRDRDYNEQFF
V: TRBV2; D: -; size: -; J: TRBJ1-5; DNA: TGTGCCAGCACCAAAGGGGGGACAACATATAGCAATCAGCCCCAGCATTTT; CDR3: CASTKGGTTYSNQPQHF
V: TRBV2; D: TRBD1; size: -; J: TRBJ2-7; DNA: TGTGCCAGTAGCGGTGACAGGGGGTCCGAGCAGTACTTC; CDR3: CASSGDRGSEQYF
V: TRBV10-2; D: TRBD2; size: -; J: TRBJ2-3; DNA: TGCGCCAGCAGTGAGTCCCTGGGTAGCGGGGGTTGGGATACGCAGTATTTT; CDR3: CASSESLGSGGWDTQYF
V: TRBV19; D: -; size: -; J: TRBJ1-5; DNA: TGTGCCAGTAGTATTTCGTACCTCCGGACAGATCAGCCCCAGCATTTT; CDR3: CASSISYLRTDQPQHF
V: TRBV2; D: -; size: -; J: TRBJ1-6; DNA: TGTGCCAGCAGTGAGAGTCCCCCGACCTTCCACTTT; CDR3: CASSESPPTFHF
V: TRBV11-2; D: TRBD2; size: -; J: TRBJ2-1; DNA: TGTGCCAGCAGCTCCACTAGCGGGGGGGCTGGTGAGCAGTTCTTC; CDR3: CASSSTSGGAGEQFF
V: TRBV11-2; D: TRBD1; size: -; J: TRBJ2-7; DNA: TGTGCCAGCAGCTTAGAGGGGACAGGGTTTCTCTACGAGCAGTACTTC; CDR3: CASSLEGTGFLYEQYF
V: TRBV18; D: TRBD2; size: -; J: TRBJ2-5; DNA: TGTGCCAGCTCACCACTAGCGGGGTTGACACAAGAGACCCAGTACTTC; CDR3: CASSPLAGLTQETQYF
V: TRBV11-2; D: -; size: -; J: TRBJ2-3; DNA: TGTGCCAGCAGCTTGTCCTGGGCAGTCGTAGATACGCAGTATTTT; CDR3: CASSLSWAVVDTQYF
V: TRBV10-1; D: TRBD1; size: -; J: TRBJ1-1; DNA: TGCGCCAGCAGTTTCCAGGGGGGGACTGAAGCTTTCTTT; CDR3: CASSFQGGTEAFF
V: TRBV9; D: -; size: -; J: TRBJ2-7; DNA: TGTGCCAGCAGCGCAGAGGACGGGATCGGGCAGTACTTC; CDR3: CASSAEDGIGQYF
V: TRBV13; D: -; size: -; J: TRBJ2-1; DNA: TGTGCCAGCAGCTCCAGATCCTCCAATGAGCAGTTCTTC; CDR3: CASSSRSSNEQFF
V: TRBV5-1; D: -; size: -; J: TRBJ1-3; DNA: TGCGCCAGCAGCTTGTATCCGAGGTCGGAGGACACCATATATTTT; CDR3: CASSLYPRSEDTIYF
V: TRBV9; D: TRBD2; size: -; J: TRBJ2-3; DNA: TGTGCCAGCAGCGTACCCCCAGCGGGAGGGAACACAGATACGCAGTATTTT; CDR3: CASSVPPAGGNTDTQYF